Following are 3 T cell receptor beta chains from one sample sequenced in a study of cytomegalovirus exposure and HLA in healthy donors. With 60 Vbeta and 13 Jbeta primers, the PCR was carried out. Assay: immunoSEQ multiplex PCR; the TCRdb copy retains only in-frame clones and omits some. The sample consists of 95,000 to 100,000 clones, less than 80% of them appearing once. The material sequenced was PBMCs. The receptors shown here come from a man aged 35-49 years in good health and CMV-seronegative.

The chain links TRBV7-8 to TRBJ2-1, with a tentative D call TRBD2 (6 bases). This CDR3 contains 16 residues. Germline V gene sequence: CDR1 SGHVS, CDR2 FQNEAQ. V was cut by 2 bases and J by 0 bases, with 11 bases left in between. As DNA, the CDR3 is TGTGCCAGCAGCTTAATGGCGGGAAGCTCCTACAATGAGCAGTTCTTC. It is translated as CASSLMAGSSYNEQFF.

In its sample, this clone was seen a few times. With only one base between it and a far larger clone, this is likely a read error. Other DNA sequences of this sample code for an identical CDR3. This chain connects TRBV5-4 to TRBJ2-7, with a weak D call TRBD2 (6 bases). Germline V CDR1 and CDR2: SGHNT, YYREEE (reference sequence). V lost 4 bases and J lost 4, with 12 bases in between. This CDR3 is built from 13 residues. The CDR3: CASSQARGYEQYF. CDR3 in DNA: TGTGCCAGCAGCCAGGCACGGGGGTACGAGCAGTACTTC.

The genes are TRBV9 and TRBJ1-3; TRBD1 might be the D (5 bases). The V gene's germline CDR1 is SGDLS and CDR2 YYNGEE. The V end lost 4 bases, the J end lost 0 bases, and 20 bases lay between the germline ends. The CDR3 consists of 18 residues. The CDR3 reads CASSRGRSLGGSGNTIYF. CDR3 in DNA: TGTGCCAGCAGCCGAGGTAGATCCTTGGGGGGCTCTGGAAACACCATATATTTT. The full variable domain, completed using reference TRBV9 and TRBJ1-3, is DSGVTQTPKHLITATGQRVTLRCSPRSGDLSVYWYQQSLDQGLQFLIQYYNGEERAKGNILERFSAQQFPDLHSELNLSSLELGDSALYFCASSRGRSLGGSGNTIYFGEGSWLTVV.